The clone carrying this T cell receptor (beta chain) came up many times. Its specificity is unknown. The read terminates 3 residues before the CDR3 end, so the remaining end is supplied by the germline J gene. This entry belongs to a study of T cell clonality in common variable immunodeficiency. Regarding the study as a whole: Shared TCRbeta clones were fewer between CVID subjects than controls. In common variable immunodeficiency, TCR beta chains reportedly carried fewer deletions and N-nucleotide insertions.

Germline values: CDR1 KGHSH, CDR2 LQKENI. CDR3 length equals 17 residues. V dropped 0 bases and J dropped 7; count of bases not matched to a gene: 13. Control and CVID samples contributed equal amounts of genomic DNA. Repertoires were generated with immunoSEQ multiplex PCR, while TCRdb's copy carries only in-frame clones and drops some. This sample comprises tens of thousands of clones, none seen once only. This clonotype originated in a person aged 18 to 75 in good health. The sample taken for sequencing was peripheral blood mononuclear cells. The gene calls are TRBV18 and TRBJ1-2; the match to TRBD1 covers 8 bases. The part of the CDR3 DNA that was read is TGTGCCAGCTCACCACCCAGGGGGCTTAGTTTATTGTCTGGC. Its protein product is CASSPPRGLSLLSG. The entire CDR3 is CASSPPRGLSLLSGYTF.